This TCR beta chain was captured in a study of OX40 agonist ivuxolimab in advanced cancers. Overall study: Clinicians treated patients with ivuxolimab, an agonistic anti-OX40 (CD134) antibody. Patients with prior anti-PD-1, anti-PD-L1 or anti-CTLA-4 therapy were eligible; about 41% had some.

The V and J ends lost 6 bases and 6 bases respectively, with 18 bases between them. The CDR3 runs 14 residues. Looked up from germline, CDR1 is LGHNT and CDR2 is FRNRAP. The table came from immunoSEQ multiplex PCR; TCRdb's copy has only in-frame clones and leaves some out. This table holds approximately 50,000 clones, roughly 90% found once. On this clone: Its specificity is unknown.

Regarding the study as a whole: Partial responders at 0.1-3.0 mg/kg showed near-lowest clonal expansion.

This chain connects TRBV12-5 to TRBJ2-7; D tentatively reads TRBD1 or TRBD2 (5 bases each). Sample: CD4+ or CD8+ T cells sorted from blood, taken in a trial of the OX40 agonist ivuxolimab. This receptor was identified in an adult with an advanced solid tumor such as melanoma, head and neck, liver or kidney cancer. This CDR3 is CASGQTGPPREQYF. The DNA of the CDR3 is TGTGCTAGTGGGCAAACGGGGCCGCCCCGCGAGCAGTACTTC.